The 19 T cell receptor beta chains listed next were all sequenced from one sample in a study of beta chain features in type 1 diabetes. What was sequenced were expressed TCRB transcripts, since all of the isolated RNA had been reverse transcribed. Method: immunoSEQ multiplex PCR; TCRdb's copy keeps in-frame clones and lacks some. The sample records around 170,000 clones, 9% to 10% being singletons. What was sequenced was central memory CD4+ T cells from blood. All receptors derive from a woman aged 18-29 years in good health.

The CDR3 spells CASSRPPGLAHEKLFF. The CDR3 bases are TGTGCCAGCAGCCGTCCACCAGGACTGGCGCATGAAAAACTGTTTTTT. V and J are TRBV7-9 and TRBJ1-4; no clear D. CDR1 and CDR2 (germline): SEHNR, FQNEAQ (reference sequence). The CDR3 contains 16 residues. V lost 5 bases and J 6 bases, leaving 19 bases between the germline ends.

This clone turned up a few times. V and J are TRBV5-6 and TRBJ1-1; TRBD1 matches at 10 bases. Germline trimming cut 3 bases from V and 11 bases from J; bases unmatched to any gene: 10. This CDR3 region has 14 residues. Looked up from germline, CDR1 is SGHDT and CDR2 is YYEEEE. The CDR3 region is CASSYLPGQGLAFF. DNA for the CDR3: TGTGCCAGCAGCTACCTCCCGGGACAGGGGCTGGCTTTCTTT.

The J gene is TRBJ1-3, the V gene TRBV4-2; tentative D call: TRBD1 (6 bases). Germline lookup yields CDR1 LGHNA and CDR2 YNFKEQ. The length of the CDR3 is 17 residues. The V gene lost 4 bases and the J gene lost 0 bases, with 16 bases spanning the gap. The CDR3 DNA is TGTGCCAGCAGCCTCCAACCTCAGGGGAGCTCTGGAAACACCATATATTTT. Its protein is CASSLQPQGSSGNTIYF.

The V call is TRBV11-3, the J call TRBJ1-1, with 7 bases matching TRBD1. V shed 5 bases, J shed 11 bases, and the junction held 11 bases outside the gene matches. The CDR3 sequence is 13 residues long. CDR1 is SGHNT and CDR2 is YENEEA in the germline V gene. The DNA of the CDR3 is TGTGCCAGCAGCCCTCGACAGGGAGCGGGTGCTTTCTTT. This codes for CASSPRQGAGAFF.

The chain joins TRBV5-1 to TRBJ1-1, with TRBD1 as a possible D gene (5 bases). Trimming removed 5 bases from V and 1 base from J, with 15 bases in between. The CDR3 length is 15 residues. The germline V gene has CDR1 SGHRS and CDR2 YFSETQ. In nucleotides, the CDR3 is TGCGCCAGCAGATTTCCCTCCACAGGGAACACTGAAGCTTTCTTT. Its protein is CASRFPSTGNTEAFF.

V and J are TRBV11-3 and TRBJ2-4, with D perhaps TRBD1 (8 bases). The length of the CDR3 is 14 residues. Trimming left V 3 bases short and J 9 bases short, with 15 bases between. Looked up from germline, CDR1 is SGHNT and CDR2 is YENEEA. The chain's CDR3 is CASSFGTGGGIQYF. The DNA of the CDR3 is TGTGCCAGCAGCTTTGGAACAGGGGGGGGCATTCAGTACTTC.

This clone was observed a few times. The V and J genes are TRBV4-1 and TRBJ1-2, with 7 bases identical to TRBD1. The CDR3 spans 14 residues. Losses at the gene ends were 3 bases for V and 3 bases for J; bases not matched to a gene: 4. Germline values: CDR1 MGHRA, CDR2 YSYEKL. In nucleotides, the CDR3 is TGCGCCAGCAGCCAGACAGGGTCCGACTATGGCTACACCTTC. It translates to CASSQTGSDYGYTF.

V is TRBV7-9 and J is TRBJ2-3, with D perhaps matching TRBD2 (6 bases). Germline V gene data show CDR1 as SEHNR and CDR2 as FQNEAQ (reference sequence). V lost 0 bases to trimming and J lost 1 base, with 14 bases between them. The CDR3 sequence is 17 residues long. The CDR3, as DNA: TGTGCCAGCAGCTTAGCCGGGGGTCTAGGCGGCACAGATACGCAGTATTTT. Protein product: CASSLAGGLGGTDTQYF.

The J gene is TRBJ1-2, the V gene TRBV2, with 8 positions matching TRBD1. V was pared by 6 bases and J by 4 bases, with 7 bases of the junction left unmatched. Germline CDR1 SNHLY, CDR2 FYNNEI. The CDR3 is made up of 14 amino acids. The DNA of the CDR3 is TGTGCCAGCAGCCCCGCTGACAGGGGCTATGGCTACACCTTC. Its protein is CASSPADRGYGYTF.

The J gene is TRBJ2-3, the V gene TRBV6-1; D remains ambiguous. This CDR3 is built from 15 residues. V lost 6 bases, J lost 2 bases, and 15 bases lay in between. Germline CDR1 reads MNHNS; CDR2 reads SASEGT. The chain's CDR3 is CASRETLDPTDTQYF. CDR3 nucleotides: TGTGCCAGCAGGGAGACCCTAGACCCCACAGATACGCAGTATTTT.

This clone was seen a handful of times. The chain joins TRBV9 to TRBJ2-1; TRBD2 aligns across 10 bases. Germline CDR1 is SGDLS and CDR2 is YYNGEE. V dropped 4 bases and J dropped 6; count of bases not matched to a gene: 10. The CDR3 is made up of 16 amino acids. The CDR3 nucleotides read TGTGCCAGCAGCTTTATAAGCGGGAGGGCCGTCAATGAGCAGTTCTTC. Translated: CASSFISGRAVNEQFF.

This clone has only a few counts. The chain has TRBV4-3 and TRBJ2-5; TRBD1 matches 9 bases. This CDR3 has 15 residues. The germline V gene encodes CDR1 LGHNA and CDR2 YSLEER. Unmatched junction bases numbered 5, after V lost 1 base and J lost 5 bases. The CDR3 nucleotides read TGCGCCAGCAGCCAAGTCGGGACAGGGTTTGAGACCCAGTACTTC. This translates into CASSQVGTGFETQYF.

V gene TRBV11-2 combines with J gene TRBJ2-7; D remains ambiguous. V shed 5 bases and J shed 6 bases, with 14 bases lying between them. The germline V gene has CDR1 SGHAT and CDR2 FQNNGV. The CDR3 totals 13 residues. The CDR3 loop reads CASSHGRYGEQYF. The CDR3 coding sequence is TGTGCCAGCAGCCATGGCAGATATGGCGAGCAGTACTTC.

This clone was counted a few times. Here the CDR3 reads CASSQGANRNTNTEAFF. In DNA, the CDR3 is TGCGCCAGCAGCCAAGGGGCCAACCGGAACACGAACACTGAAGCTTTCTTT. The rearrangement joins TRBV4-3 to TRBJ1-1; D gene uncertain. This CDR3 comprises 17 residues. Germline values: CDR1 LGHNA, CDR2 YSLEER. V was clipped by 1 base and J by 1 base, with 16 bases between them.

As concerns this clone: This sample includes further DNA sequences coding for the same CDR3. The V and J genes are TRBV6-6 and TRBJ2-5; TRBD2 is a possible D gene (5 bases). Germline CDR1 reads MNHNY; CDR2 reads SVGAGI (reference sequence). Trimming cost V 8 bases and J 4 bases, with 5 bases left between them. This CDR3 spans 10 amino acids. The CDR3 sequence is CASGRETQYF. The CDR3 nucleotides are TGTGCCAGCGGGAGAGAGACCCAGTACTTC.

This clone was detected a few times. The chain is built from TRBV19 and TRBJ1-1; D possibly corresponds to TRBD1 (6 bases). This CDR3 comprises 14 residues. Trimming cost V 7 bases and J 6 bases, with 18 bases left between them. Germline CDR1 and CDR2: LNHDA and SQIVND (reference sequence). The CDR3 region is CASNPGHGYAEAFF. The DNA for the CDR3 is TGTGCCAGTAACCCGGGACACGGTTACGCTGAAGCTTTCTTT.

V gene TRBV19 combines with J gene TRBJ1-5; D unresolved. Trimming took off 5 bases at V and 6 bases at J, with 11 bases between the two ends. The CDR3 is 13 residues long. Germline CDR1 is LNHDA and CDR2 is SQIVND (reference sequence). The DNA of the CDR3 is TGTGCCAGTAGTCAGCAGGAGGGTCAGCCCCAGCATTTT. Its protein product is CASSQQEGQPQHF.

The chain employs TRBV7-6 and TRBJ2-5, with TRBD2 matching over 9 bases. Per germline, CDR1 SGHVS and CDR2 FNYEAQ. With V trimmed by 3 bases and J by 7 bases, 3 bases remained unmatched. The CDR3 extends over 13 amino acids. CDR3 in DNA: TGTGCCAGCAGCTTCGGGACTAGCAGGACCCAGTACTTC. Encoded protein: CASSFGTSRTQYF. Looking up the rest from reference TRBV7-6 and TRBJ2-5 gives the full variable domain: GAGVSQSPRYKVTKRGQDVALRCDPISGHVSLYWYRQALGQGPEFLTYFNYEAQQDKSGLPNDRFSAERPEGSISTLTIQRTEQRDSAMYRCASSFGTSRTQYFGPGTRLLVL.

The chain has TRBV25-1 and TRBJ1-1; 8 nucleotides align to TRBD1. J lost 1 base, V lost 3 bases, and 7 bases had no gene match. Germline V CDR1 and CDR2: MGHDK, SYGVNS. The CDR3 is made up of 16 amino acids. CDR3 protein: CASSDPTGTGNTEAFF. The DNA of the CDR3 is TGTGCCAGCAGTGACCCTACCGGGACAGGGAACACTGAAGCTTTCTTT. Complete variable domain (other parts from reference TRBV25-1 and TRBJ1-1): EADIYQTPRYLVIGTGKKITLECSQTMGHDKMYWYQQDPGMELHLIHYSYGVNSTEKGDLSSESTVSRIRTEHFPLTLESARPSHTSQYLCASSDPTGTGNTEAFFGQGTRLTVV.